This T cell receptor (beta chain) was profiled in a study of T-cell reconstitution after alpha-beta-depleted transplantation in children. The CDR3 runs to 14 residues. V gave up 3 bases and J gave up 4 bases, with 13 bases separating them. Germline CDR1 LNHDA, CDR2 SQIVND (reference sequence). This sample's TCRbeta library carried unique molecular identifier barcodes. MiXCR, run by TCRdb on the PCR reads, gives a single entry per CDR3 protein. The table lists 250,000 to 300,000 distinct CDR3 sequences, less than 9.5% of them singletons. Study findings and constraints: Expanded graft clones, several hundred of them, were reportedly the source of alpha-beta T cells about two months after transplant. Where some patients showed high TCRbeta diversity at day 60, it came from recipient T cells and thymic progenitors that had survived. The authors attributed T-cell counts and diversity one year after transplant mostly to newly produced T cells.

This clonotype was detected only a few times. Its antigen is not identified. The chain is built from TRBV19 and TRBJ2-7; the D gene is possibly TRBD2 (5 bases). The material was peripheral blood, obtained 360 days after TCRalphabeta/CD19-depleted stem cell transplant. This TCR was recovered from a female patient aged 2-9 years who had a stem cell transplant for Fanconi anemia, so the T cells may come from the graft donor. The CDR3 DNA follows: TGTGCCAGTAGTATCGCAGTTTCGGGGTACGAGCAGTACTTC. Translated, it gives CASSIAVSGYEQYF.